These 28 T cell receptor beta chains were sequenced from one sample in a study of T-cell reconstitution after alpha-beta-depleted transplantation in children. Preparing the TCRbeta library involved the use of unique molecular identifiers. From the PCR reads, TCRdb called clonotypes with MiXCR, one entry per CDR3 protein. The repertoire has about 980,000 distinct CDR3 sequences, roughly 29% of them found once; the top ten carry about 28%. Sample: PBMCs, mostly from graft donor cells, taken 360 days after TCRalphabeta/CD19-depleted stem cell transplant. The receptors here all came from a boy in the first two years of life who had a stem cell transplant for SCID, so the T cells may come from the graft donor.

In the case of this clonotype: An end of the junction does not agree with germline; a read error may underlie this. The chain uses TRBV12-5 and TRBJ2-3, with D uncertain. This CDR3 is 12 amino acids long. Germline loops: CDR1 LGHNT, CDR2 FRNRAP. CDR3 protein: CASALSADTQYF. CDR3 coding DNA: TGTGCTAGTGCTTTGTCCGCAGATACGCAGTATTTT.

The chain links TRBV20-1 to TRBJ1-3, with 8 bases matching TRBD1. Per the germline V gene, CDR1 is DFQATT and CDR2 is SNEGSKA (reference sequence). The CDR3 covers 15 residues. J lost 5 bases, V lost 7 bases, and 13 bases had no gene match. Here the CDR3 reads CSVLTGGQDRNTIYF. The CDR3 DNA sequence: TGCAGTGTCCTGACGGGGGGACAGGACAGAAACACCATATATTTT.

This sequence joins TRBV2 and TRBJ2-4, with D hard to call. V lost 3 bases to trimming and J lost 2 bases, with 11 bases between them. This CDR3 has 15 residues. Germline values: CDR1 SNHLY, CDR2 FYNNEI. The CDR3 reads CASSDDLLTKNIQYF. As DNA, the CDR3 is TGTGCCAGCAGTGATGACCTACTTACCAAAAACATTCAGTACTTC.

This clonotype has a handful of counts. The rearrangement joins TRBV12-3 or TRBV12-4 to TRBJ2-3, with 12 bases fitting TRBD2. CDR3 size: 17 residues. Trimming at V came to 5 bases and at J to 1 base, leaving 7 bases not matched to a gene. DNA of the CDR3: TGTGCCAGCAGTAAATCGGCTAGCGGGGGGGGCACAGATACGCAGTATTTT. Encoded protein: CASSKSASGGGTDTQYF.

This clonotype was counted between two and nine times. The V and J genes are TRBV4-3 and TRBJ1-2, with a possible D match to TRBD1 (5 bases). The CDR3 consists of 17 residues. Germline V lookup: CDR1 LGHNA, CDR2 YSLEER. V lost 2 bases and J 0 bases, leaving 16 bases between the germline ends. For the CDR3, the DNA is TGCGCCAGCAGCCAAACTCTCGCGGGGCGAGCTAACTATGGCTACACCTTC. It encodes CASSQTLAGRANYGYTF.

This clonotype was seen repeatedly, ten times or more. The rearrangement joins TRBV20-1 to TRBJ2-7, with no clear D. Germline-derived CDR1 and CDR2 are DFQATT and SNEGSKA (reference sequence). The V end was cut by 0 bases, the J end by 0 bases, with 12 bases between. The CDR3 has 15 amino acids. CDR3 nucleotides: TGCAGTGCTAGAGATGATTTTACGAGCTCCTACGAGCAGTACTTC. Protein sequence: CSARDDFTSSYEQYF.

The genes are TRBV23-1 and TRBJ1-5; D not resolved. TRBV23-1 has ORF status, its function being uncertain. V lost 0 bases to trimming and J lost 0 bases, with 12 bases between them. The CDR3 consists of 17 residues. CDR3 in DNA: TGCGCCAGCAGTCAATCAGGAGGGAGACATAGCAATCAGCCCCAGCATTTT. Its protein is CASSQSGGRHSNQPQHF.

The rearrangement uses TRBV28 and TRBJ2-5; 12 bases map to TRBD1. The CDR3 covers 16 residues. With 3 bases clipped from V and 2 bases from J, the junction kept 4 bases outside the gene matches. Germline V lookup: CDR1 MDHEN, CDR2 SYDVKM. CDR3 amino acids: CASSFRDRGRQETQYF. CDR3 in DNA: TGTGCCAGCAGTTTCCGGGACAGGGGGCGACAAGAGACCCAGTACTTC.

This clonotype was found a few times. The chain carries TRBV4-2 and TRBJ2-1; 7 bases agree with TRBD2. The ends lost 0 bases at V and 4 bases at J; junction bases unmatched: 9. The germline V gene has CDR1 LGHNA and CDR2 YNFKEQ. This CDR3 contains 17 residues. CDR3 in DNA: TGTGCCAGCAGCCAAGATGGGTACGGACTAGGATACAATGAGCAGTTCTTC. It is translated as CASSQDGYGLGYNEQFF.

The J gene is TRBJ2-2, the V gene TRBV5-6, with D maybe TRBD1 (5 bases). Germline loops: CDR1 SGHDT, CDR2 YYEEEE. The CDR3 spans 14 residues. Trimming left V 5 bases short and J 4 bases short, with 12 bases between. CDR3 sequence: CASSPETVTGELFF. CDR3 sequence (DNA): TGTGCCAGCAGTCCCGAGACAGTCACCGGGGAGCTGTTTTTT.

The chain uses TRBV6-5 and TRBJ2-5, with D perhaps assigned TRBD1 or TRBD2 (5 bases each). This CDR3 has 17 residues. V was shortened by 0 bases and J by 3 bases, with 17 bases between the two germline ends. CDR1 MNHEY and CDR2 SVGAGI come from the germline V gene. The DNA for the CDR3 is TGTGCCAGCAGTTACTCGCTTAACCCAGGGACGGAAGAGACCCAGTACTTC. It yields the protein CASSYSLNPGTEETQYF.

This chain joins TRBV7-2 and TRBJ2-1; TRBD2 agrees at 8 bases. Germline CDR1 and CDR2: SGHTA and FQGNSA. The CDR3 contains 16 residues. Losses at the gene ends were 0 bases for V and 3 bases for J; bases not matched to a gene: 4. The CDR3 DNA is TGTGCCAGCAGCTTAGCGGGTAGCGGGGTCTACAATGAGCAGTTCTTC. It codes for CASSLAGSGVYNEQFF.

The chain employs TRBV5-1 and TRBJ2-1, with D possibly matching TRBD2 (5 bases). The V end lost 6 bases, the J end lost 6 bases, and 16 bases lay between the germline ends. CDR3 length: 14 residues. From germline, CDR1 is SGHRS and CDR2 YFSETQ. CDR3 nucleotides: TGCGCCAGCATATCCGGGGAGAAACCCAATGAGCAGTTCTTC. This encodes CASISGEKPNEQFF.

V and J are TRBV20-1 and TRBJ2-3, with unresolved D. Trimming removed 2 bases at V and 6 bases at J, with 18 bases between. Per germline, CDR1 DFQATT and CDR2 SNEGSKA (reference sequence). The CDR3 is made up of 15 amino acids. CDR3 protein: CSARKKGKTSDTQYF. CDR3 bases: TGCAGTGCTAGAAAAAAGGGCAAGACTTCCGATACGCAGTATTTT.

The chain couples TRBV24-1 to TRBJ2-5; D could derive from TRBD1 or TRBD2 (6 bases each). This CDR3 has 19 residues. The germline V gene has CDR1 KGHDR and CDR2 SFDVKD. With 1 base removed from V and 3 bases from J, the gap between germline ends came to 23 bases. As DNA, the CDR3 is TGTGCCACCAGTGATTTAGGGTTCAAGGGGGGATTCGGGAAAGAGACCCAGTACTTC. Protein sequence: CATSDLGFKGGFGKETQYF.

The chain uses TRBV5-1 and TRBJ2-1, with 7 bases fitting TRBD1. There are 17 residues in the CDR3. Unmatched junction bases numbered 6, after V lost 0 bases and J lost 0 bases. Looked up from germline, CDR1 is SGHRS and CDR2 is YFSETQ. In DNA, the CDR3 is TGCGCCAGCAGCTTGGGAAGGGGGCATTCCTCCTACAATGAGCAGTTCTTC. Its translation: CASSLGRGHSSYNEQFF. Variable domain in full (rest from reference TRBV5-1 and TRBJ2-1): KAGVTQTPRYLIKTRGQQVTLSCSPISGHRSVSWYQQTPGQGLQFLFEYFSETQRNKGNFPGRFSGRQFSNSRSEMNVSTLELGDSALYLCASSLGRGHSSYNEQFFGPGTRLTVL.

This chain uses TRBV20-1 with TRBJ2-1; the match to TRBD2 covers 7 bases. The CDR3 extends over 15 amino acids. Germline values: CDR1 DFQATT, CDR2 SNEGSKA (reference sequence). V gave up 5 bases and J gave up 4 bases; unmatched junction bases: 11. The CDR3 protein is CSAQKTSASYNEQFF. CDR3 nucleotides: TGCAGTGCTCAGAAAACTAGCGCCTCATACAATGAGCAGTTCTTC.

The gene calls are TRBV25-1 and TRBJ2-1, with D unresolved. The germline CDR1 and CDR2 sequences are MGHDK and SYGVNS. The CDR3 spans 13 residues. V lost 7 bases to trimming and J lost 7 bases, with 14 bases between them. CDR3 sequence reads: CASTRRGTNEQFF. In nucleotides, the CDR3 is TGTGCCAGCACCCGGCGCGGAACTAATGAGCAGTTCTTC.

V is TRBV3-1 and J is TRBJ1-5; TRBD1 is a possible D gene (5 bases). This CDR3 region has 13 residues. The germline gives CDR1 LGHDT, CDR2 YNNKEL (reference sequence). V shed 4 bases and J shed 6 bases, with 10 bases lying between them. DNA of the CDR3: TGTGCCAGCAGCCGCCGGGGGAGTCAGCCCCAGCATTTT. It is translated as CASSRRGSQPQHF.

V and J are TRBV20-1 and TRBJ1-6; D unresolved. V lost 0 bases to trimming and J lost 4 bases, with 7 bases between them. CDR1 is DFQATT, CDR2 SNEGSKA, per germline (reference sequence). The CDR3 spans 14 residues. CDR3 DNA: TGCAGTGCTAGAGATGTGGTTTATAATTCACCCCTCCACTTT. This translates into CSARDVVYNSPLHF.

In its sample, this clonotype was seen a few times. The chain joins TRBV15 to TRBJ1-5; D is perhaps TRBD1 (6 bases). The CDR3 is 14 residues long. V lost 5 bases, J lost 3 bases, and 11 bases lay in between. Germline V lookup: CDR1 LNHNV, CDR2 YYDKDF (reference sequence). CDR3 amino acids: CATSRRQDNQPQHF. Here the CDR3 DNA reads TGTGCCACCAGCCGACGACAGGACAATCAGCCCCAGCATTTT.

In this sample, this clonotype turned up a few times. The CDR3 DNA sequence: TGTGCCACCAGCAGCTATCGGGCGGGGGGGTCTTACGAGCAGTACTTC. It is translated as CATSSYRAGGSYEQYF. The chain combines TRBV15 with TRBJ2-7, with 9 bases that match TRBD2. V lost 3 bases, J lost 4 bases, and 10 bases stayed unmatched. The CDR3 contains 16 residues. The germline gives CDR1 LNHNV, CDR2 YYDKDF (reference sequence).

The CDR3, as DNA: TGTGCCAGCAGCTTGGGTTCGGTGAACTACGAGCAGTACTTC. Encoded protein: CASSLGSVNYEQYF. V and J are TRBV5-6 and TRBJ2-7, with D hard to call. CDR1 and CDR2 from the germline V gene are SGHDT and YYEEEE. The CDR3 is 14 residues long. V was pared by 0 bases and J by 3 bases, with 10 bases between.

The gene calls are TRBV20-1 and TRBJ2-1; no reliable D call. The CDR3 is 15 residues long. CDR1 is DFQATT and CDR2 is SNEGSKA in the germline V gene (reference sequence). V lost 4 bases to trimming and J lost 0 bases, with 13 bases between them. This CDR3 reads CSATHRTLSYNEQFF. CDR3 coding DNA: TGCAGTGCTACCCACCGAACCCTCTCCTACAATGAGCAGTTCTTC.

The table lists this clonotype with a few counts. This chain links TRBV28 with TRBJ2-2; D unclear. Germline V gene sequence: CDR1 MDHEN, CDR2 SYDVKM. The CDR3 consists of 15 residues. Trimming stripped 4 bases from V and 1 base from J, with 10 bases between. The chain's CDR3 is CASSYPGQNTGELFF. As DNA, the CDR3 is TGTGCCAGCAGTTATCCCGGCCAGAACACCGGGGAGCTGTTTTTT. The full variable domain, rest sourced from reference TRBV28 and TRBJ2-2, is DVKVTQSSRYLVKRTGEKVFLECVQDMDHENMFWYRQDPGLGLRLIYFSYDVKMKEKGDIPEGYSVSREKKERFSLILESASTNQTSMYLCASSYPGQNTGELFFGEGSRLTVL.

CDR3 residues: CASSFARGLNSPLHF. Written as DNA, the CDR3 is TGTGCCAGCAGTTTCGCACGGGGTCTAAATTCACCCCTCCACTTT. The chain employs TRBV27 and TRBJ1-6, with D unclear. CDR3 size: 15 residues. Germline loops: CDR1 MNHEY, CDR2 SMNVEV (reference sequence). The V and J ends lost 3 bases and 7 bases respectively, with 13 bases between them.

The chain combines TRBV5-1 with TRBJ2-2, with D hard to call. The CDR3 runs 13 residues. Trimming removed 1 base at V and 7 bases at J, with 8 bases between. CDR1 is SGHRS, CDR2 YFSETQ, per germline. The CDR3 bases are TGCGCCAGCAGCTTGATGGTGGTCGGGGAGCTGTTTTTT. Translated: CASSLMVVGELFF. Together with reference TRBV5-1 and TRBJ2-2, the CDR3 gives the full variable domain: KAGVTQTPRYLIKTRGQQVTLSCSPISGHRSVSWYQQTPGQGLQFLFEYFSETQRNKGNFPGRFSGRQFSNSRSEMNVSTLELGDSALYLCASSLMVVGELFFGEGSRLTVL.

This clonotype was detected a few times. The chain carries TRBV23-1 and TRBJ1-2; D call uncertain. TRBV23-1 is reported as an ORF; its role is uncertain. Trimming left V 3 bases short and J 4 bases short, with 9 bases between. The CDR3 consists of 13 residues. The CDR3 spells CASSHPAPYGYTF. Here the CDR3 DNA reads TGCGCCAGCAGTCACCCAGCGCCCTATGGCTACACCTTC.